This T cell receptor beta chain was retrieved from a study of CD8+CD57+ T cells in acquired aplastic anemia. Study as a whole: Yields of DNA that came from sorted CD4+ and CD8+ cells averaged roughly 3.2 ug.

Germline-derived CDR1 and CDR2 are MGHDK and SYGVNS. The CDR3 extends over 14 amino acids. Trimming shortened V by 3 bases and J by 0 bases, and 8 bases separated the two germline ends. Patients picked for sequencing had shown CD8+CD57+ cell expansion detected by flow cytometry. As a group, the patients uniformly had severe acquired aplastic anemia. Prior therapy had not been administered to any patient at the time of blood sampling. The template for TCR beta VDJ and CDR3 sequence profiling was genomic DNA. TCRdb passed the reads through MiXCR, listing each CDR3 protein once. The sample includes some 140,000 distinct CDR3 sequences, over 50% of them seen just once. Worth noting for this clonotype: Its specificity is unknown.

Study findings and constraints: Levels of CD8+ Simpson's diversity were not significantly distinct in patients versus controls.

The rearrangement uses TRBV25-1 and TRBJ1-1, with D possibly TRBD1 on 5 matching bases. Sequenced sample: sorted CD4+, CD8+, or CD8+CD57+ T cells (not recorded which) from PBMCs. The receptor's source is a human donor with aplastic anemia. The CDR3 loop is CASSETGVNTEAFF. CDR3 coding DNA: TGTGCCAGCAGTGAGACGGGGGTGAACACTGAAGCTTTCTTT.